Sequencing of this T cell receptor beta chain was carried out in a study of blood T cell repertoires in COVID-19. Whole-study context: Sources were T cells, B-cell-depleted T cells, or PBMCs; the material itself was cDNA or gDNA.

Germline values: CDR1 KGHSH, CDR2 LQKENI. The J segment lost 8 bases and the V segment lost 3 bases, leaving 8 bases of the junction unmatched. The CDR3 covers 15 residues. Here immunoSEQ multiplex PCR was the method, and the copy in TCRdb shows in-frame clones only, minus some. This table has fewer than 250,000 clones, around 91% appearing once. The TCR comes from a woman between 40 and 55 years old with acute or convalescent COVID-19. The chain links TRBV18 to TRBJ1-1; 11 bases line up with TRBD1. Input material: peripheral blood. CDR3 loop: CASSPFMDRGREAFF. CDR3 in DNA: TGTGCCAGCTCACCCTTCATGGACAGGGGGCGCGAAGCTTTCTTT. The whole variable domain, filled in from reference TRBV18 and TRBJ1-1, reads NAGVMQNPRHLVRRRGQEARLRCSPMKGHSHVYWYRQLPEEGLKFMVYLQKENIIDESGMPKERFSAEFPKEGPSILRIQQVVRGDSAAYFCASSPFMDRGREAFFGQGTRLTVV.